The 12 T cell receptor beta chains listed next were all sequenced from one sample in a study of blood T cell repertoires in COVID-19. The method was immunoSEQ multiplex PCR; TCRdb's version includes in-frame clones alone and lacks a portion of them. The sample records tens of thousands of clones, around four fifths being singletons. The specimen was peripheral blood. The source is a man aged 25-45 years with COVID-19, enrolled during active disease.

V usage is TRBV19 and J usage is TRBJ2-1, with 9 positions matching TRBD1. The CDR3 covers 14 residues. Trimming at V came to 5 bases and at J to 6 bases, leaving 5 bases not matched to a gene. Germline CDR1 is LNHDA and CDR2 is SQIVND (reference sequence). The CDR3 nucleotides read TGTGCCAGTAGTTCGATACAGGGGGCCAATGAGCAGTTCTTC. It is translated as CASSSIQGANEQFF.

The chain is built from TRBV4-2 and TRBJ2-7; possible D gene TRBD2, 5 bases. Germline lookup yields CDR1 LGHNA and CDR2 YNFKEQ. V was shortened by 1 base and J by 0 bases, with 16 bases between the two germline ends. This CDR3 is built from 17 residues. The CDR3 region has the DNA TGTGCCAGCAGCCAAGGAGAGACACTAGAGGACTCCTACGAGCAGTACTTC. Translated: CASSQGETLEDSYEQYF.

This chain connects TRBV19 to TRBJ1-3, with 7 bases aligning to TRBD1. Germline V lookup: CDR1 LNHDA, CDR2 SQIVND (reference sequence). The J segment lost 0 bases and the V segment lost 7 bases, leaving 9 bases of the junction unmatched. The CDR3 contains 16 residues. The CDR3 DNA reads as TGTGCCAGTACCCCGAGGGGGCGCGTCTCTGGAAACACCATATATTTT. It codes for CASTPRGRVSGNTIYF. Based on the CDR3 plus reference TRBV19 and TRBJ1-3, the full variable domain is DGGITQSPKYLFRKEGQNVTLSCEQNLNHDAMYWYRQDPGQGLRLIYYSQIVNDFQKGDIAEGYSVSREKKESFPLTVTSAQKNPTAFYLCASTPRGRVSGNTIYFGEGSWLTVV.

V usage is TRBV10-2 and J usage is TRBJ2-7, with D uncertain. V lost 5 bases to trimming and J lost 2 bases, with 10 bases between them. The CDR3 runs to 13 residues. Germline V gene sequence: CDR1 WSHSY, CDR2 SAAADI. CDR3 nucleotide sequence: TGCGCCAGCAGTAATGTCGCAGCCTACGAGCAGTACTTC. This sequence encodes CASSNVAAYEQYF.

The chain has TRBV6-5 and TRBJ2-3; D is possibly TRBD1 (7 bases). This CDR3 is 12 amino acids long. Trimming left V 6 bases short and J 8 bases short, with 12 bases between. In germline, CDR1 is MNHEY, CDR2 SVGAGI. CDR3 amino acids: CASSPQGGTQYF. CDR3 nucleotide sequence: TGTGCCAGCAGCCCGCAGGGGGGTACGCAGTATTTT.

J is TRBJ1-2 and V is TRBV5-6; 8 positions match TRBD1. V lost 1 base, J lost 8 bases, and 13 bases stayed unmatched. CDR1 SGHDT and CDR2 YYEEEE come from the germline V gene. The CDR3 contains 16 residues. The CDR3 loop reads CASSLWTGTVTQGYTF. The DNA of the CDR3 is TGTGCCAGCAGCTTGTGGACAGGGACCGTAACACAGGGCTACACCTTC.

The CDR3 here is CASSQESSGEVDTQYF. The CDR3 DNA follows: TGCGCCAGCAGCCAGGAAAGTAGCGGGGAGGTAGATACGCAGTATTTT. The genes are TRBV4-3 and TRBJ2-3; 8 nucleotides match TRBD2. The CDR3 is 16 amino acids. Germline CDR1 reads LGHNA; CDR2 reads YSLEER. The junction had 10 bases not matched to a gene; V was cut back by 3 bases and J by 5 bases.

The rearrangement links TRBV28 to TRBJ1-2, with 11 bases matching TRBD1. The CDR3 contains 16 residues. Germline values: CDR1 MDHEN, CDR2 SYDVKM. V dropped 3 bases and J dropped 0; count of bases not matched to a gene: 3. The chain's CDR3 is CASSFGQGAPNYGYTF. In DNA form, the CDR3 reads TGTGCCAGCAGTTTTGGACAGGGGGCTCCTAACTATGGCTACACCTTC.

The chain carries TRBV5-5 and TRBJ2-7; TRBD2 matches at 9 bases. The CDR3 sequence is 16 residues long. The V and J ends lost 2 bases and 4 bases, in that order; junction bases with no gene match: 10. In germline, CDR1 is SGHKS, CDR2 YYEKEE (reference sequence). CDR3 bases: TGTGCCAGCAGCTTTCTTTCGGCGGGAGGGGAATACGAGCAGTACTTC. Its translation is CASSFLSAGGEYEQYF.

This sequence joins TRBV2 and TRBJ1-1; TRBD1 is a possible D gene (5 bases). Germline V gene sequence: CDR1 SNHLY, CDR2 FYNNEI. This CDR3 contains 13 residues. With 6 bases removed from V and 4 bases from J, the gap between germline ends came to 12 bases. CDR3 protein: CASRDKRSTEAFF. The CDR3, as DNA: TGTGCCAGCAGGGACAAGAGAAGCACTGAAGCTTTCTTT.

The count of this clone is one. CDR3 sequence: CASSVIAGGNIQYF. In nucleotides, the CDR3 is TGTGCCAGCAGTGTTATAGCGGGAGGCAACATTCAGTACTTC. The rearrangement joins TRBV2 to TRBJ2-4; 10 bases are a match to TRBD2. Unmatched junction bases numbered 4, after V lost 4 bases and J lost 7 bases. Germline V gene lookup returns CDR1 SNHLY and CDR2 FYNNEI. This CDR3 spans 14 amino acids.

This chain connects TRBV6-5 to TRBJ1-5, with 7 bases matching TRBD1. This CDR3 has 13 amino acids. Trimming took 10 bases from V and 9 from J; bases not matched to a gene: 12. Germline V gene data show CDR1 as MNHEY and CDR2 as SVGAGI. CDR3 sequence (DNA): TGTGCCACCCTAGACAGGGCTATCTGGCCCCAGCATTTT. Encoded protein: CATLDRAIWPQHF.